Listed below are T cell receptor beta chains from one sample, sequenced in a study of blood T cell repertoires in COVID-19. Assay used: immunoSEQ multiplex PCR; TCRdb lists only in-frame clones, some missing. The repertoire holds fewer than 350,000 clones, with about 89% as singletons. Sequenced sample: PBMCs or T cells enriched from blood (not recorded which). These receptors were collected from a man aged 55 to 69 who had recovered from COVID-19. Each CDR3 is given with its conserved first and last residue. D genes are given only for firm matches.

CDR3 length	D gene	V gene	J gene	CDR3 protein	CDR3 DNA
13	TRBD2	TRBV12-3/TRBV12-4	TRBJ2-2	CASGRGNTGELFF	TGTGCCAGCGGGAGGGGGAACACCGGGGAGCTGTTTTTT
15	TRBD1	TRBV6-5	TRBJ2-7	CASRRLEGAAYEQYF	TGTGCCAGCAGACGACTCGAGGGGGCAGCATACGAGCAGTACTTC
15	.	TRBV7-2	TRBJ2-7	CASSLGAVSSYEQYF	TGTGCCAGCAGCTTAGGAGCGGTTAGCTCCTACGAGCAGTACTTC
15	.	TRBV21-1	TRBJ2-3	CASLRTSSHTDTQYF	TGTGCCAGCCTTCGGACTAGCTCCCACACAGATACGCAGTATTTT
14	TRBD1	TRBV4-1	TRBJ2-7	CASSQGDRGYEQYF	TGCGCCAGCAGCCAGGGGGACAGGGGCTACGAGCAGTACTTC
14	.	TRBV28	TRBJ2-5	CASSAYSFQETQYF	TGTGCCAGCAGTGCCTACAGCTTCCAAGAGACCCAGTACTTC
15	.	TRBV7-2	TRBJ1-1	CASSYTRARVTEAFF	TGTGCCAGCAGCTACACACGGGCGCGGGTCACTGAAGCTTTCTTT
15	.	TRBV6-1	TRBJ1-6	CASSEQGSLNSPLHF	TGTGCCAGCAGTGAACAGGGGTCCTTGAATTCACCCCTCCACTTT
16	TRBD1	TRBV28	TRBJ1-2	CATLLTGGKGLGGYTF	TGTGCCACATTGCTGACAGGGGGCAAGGGACTTGGTGGCTACACCTTC
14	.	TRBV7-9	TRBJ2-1	CASSPSGPYNEQFF	TGTGCCAGCAGCCCCTCAGGCCCCTACAATGAGCAGTTCTTC
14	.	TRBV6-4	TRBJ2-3	CASKRQASSDTQYF	TGTGCCAGCAAACGACAGGCTTCGTCAGATACGCAGTATTTT
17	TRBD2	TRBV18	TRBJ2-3	CASSPWTSGSFQDTQYF	TGTGCCAGCTCACCGTGGACTAGCGGGAGTTTCCAAGATACGCAGTATTTT
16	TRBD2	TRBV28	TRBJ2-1	CASSRRAGTSGSSQFF	TGTGCCAGCAGTCGAAGGGCAGGGACTAGCGGGAGCTCGCAGTTCTTC
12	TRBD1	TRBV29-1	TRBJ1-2	CSVGDRAYGYTF	TGCAGCGTTGGAGACAGGGCCTATGGCTACACCTTC
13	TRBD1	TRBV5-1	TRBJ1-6	CASWTGGNSPLHF	TGCGCCAGCTGGACAGGGGGAAATTCACCCCTCCACTTT
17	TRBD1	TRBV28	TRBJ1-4	CASSSLMDRGTNEKLFF	TGTGCCAGCAGTTCTCTAATGGACAGGGGGACTAATGAAAAACTGTTTTTT
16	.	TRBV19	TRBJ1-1	CASSSGAGARGTEAFF	TGTGCCAGTAGTTCCGGGGCAGGGGCGCGTGGCACTGAAGCTTTCTTT
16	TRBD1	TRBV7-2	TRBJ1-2	CASSLVPGQGNYGYTF	TGTGCCAGCAGCTTAGTCCCCGGACAGGGGAACTATGGCTACACCTTC
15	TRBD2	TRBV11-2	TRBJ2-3	CASSSLAGREDTQYF	TGTGCCAGCAGCTCCTTAGCGGGCCGCGAAGATACGCAGTATTTT
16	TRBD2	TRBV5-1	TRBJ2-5	CASSLELAGTRETQYF	TGCGCCAGCAGCTTGGAACTAGCGGGAACCAGGGAGACCCAGTACTTC
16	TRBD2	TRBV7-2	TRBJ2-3	CASSQQWAGGADTQYF	TGTGCCAGCAGCCAACAATGGGCGGGAGGCGCAGATACGCAGTATTTT